Sequencing of this T cell receptor (beta chain) was carried out in a study of low-dose radiotherapy and immunotherapy resistance in tumors. Study-level background: Cohort 1 was treated with 0.5 Gy per fraction at 2-week intervals, amounting to 6.5 Gy overall.

Primers used for first-strand cDNA, a TRAV- and TRBV-specific set, covered both alpha and beta chains. Over approximately 19 PCR cycles, TCRs were amplified from a constant-region primer and V-primer adapter. Each CDR3 protein gets one entry after TCRdb re-called the reads with MiXCR. Here the sample spans tens of thousands of distinct CDR3 sequences, under 10% being singletons. The time point here: before trial treatment. Treatment combined nivolumab, ipilimumab, aspirin, low-dose cyclophosphamide and low-dose radiotherapy in a dose-escalation trial. Patients eligible had advanced solid tumors without tumor-infiltrating lymphocytes. This clonotype originated in a male donor with prostate cancer. The sequencing used PBMCs, collected before treatment.

This CDR3 is CAWRAVPTGELFF. CDR3 DNA sequence: TGTGCCTGGAGAGCTGTACCTACCGGGGAGCTGTTTTTT. The chain recombines TRBV30 with TRBJ2-2; D remains ambiguous. CDR1 is GTSNPN and CDR2 is SVGIG in the germline V gene (reference sequence). The ends were cut back, 3 bases at V and 5 bases at J, with 10 bases in the middle. This CDR3 is 13 amino acids long. The full variable domain, completed using reference TRBV30 and TRBJ2-2, is SQTIHQWPATLVQPVGSPLSLECTVEGTSNPNLYWYRQAAGRGLQLLFYSVGIGQISSEVPQNLSASRPQDRQFILSSKKLLLSDSGFYLCAWRAVPTGELFFGEGSRLTVL.